This entry lists 11 T cell receptor beta chains sequenced from one sample in a study of cytomegalovirus exposure and HLA in healthy donors. With 60 Vbeta and 13 Jbeta primers, the PCR was carried out. Profiling relied on immunoSEQ multiplex PCR, and the TCRdb table lists in-frame clones only, not all of them. The sample shows approximately 110,000 clones, more than 65% of them seen only once. The sequenced material came from PBMCs. The receptors were gathered from a man aged 30-40 years in good health and CMV-seronegative.

The chain recombines TRBV5-4 with TRBJ2-7; D might be TRBD1 (7 bases). V lost 6 bases and J lost 2, with 18 bases in between. This CDR3 spans 15 amino acids. Germline V CDR1 and CDR2: SGHNT, YYREEE (reference sequence). CDR3 DNA sequence: TGTGCCAGCACTCTTGGGGGGACAGAGACCTACGAGCAGTACTTC. Encoded protein: CASTLGGTETYEQYF.

The chain employs TRBV2 and TRBJ2-2; 11 nucleotides match TRBD1. The CDR3 sequence is 15 residues long. V trimming: 4 bases; J trimming: 7 bases; junction bases outside the gene matches: 5. From germline, CDR1 is SNHLY and CDR2 FYNNEI. CDR3: CASSVLGQGDGELFF. CDR3 sequence (DNA): TGTGCCAGCAGTGTCCTGGGACAGGGGGACGGGGAGCTGTTTTTT.

The table lists this clone with a few counts. The chain couples TRBV2 to TRBJ2-3; 11 nucleotides line up with TRBD2. The germline V gene has CDR1 SNHLY and CDR2 FYNNEI. The CDR3 is 16 amino acids. J gave up 4 bases and V 6 bases, and 9 bases lay outside the gene matches. The CDR3 loop is CASRESSGRAPDTQYF. The CDR3 DNA reads as TGTGCCAGCAGAGAGAGTAGCGGGAGGGCCCCAGATACGCAGTATTTT.

The V and J genes are TRBV27 and TRBJ1-6; 8 bases align to TRBD1. From germline, CDR1 is MNHEY and CDR2 SMNVEV (reference sequence). The CDR3 contains 17 residues. V shed 3 bases, J shed 3 bases, and the junction held 7 bases outside the gene matches. CDR3 sequence reads: CASSFSTGAVYNSPLHF. DNA for the CDR3: TGTGCCAGCAGTTTTTCGACAGGGGCCGTCTATAATTCACCCCTCCACTTT.

The genes are TRBV10-1 and TRBJ2-3, with TRBD1 identical over 9 bases. From germline, CDR1 is WNHNN and CDR2 SYGVQD (reference sequence). Losses at the gene ends were 2 bases for V and 4 bases for J; bases not matched to a gene: 7. The CDR3 totals 16 residues. The CDR3 DNA reads TGCGCCAGCAGTGAGGGGACAGGGATAGGAGCAGATACGCAGTATTTT. It is translated as CASSEGTGIGADTQYF.

V is TRBV5-1 and J is TRBJ2-3; TRBD2 agrees at 7 bases. The CDR3 covers 14 residues. Germline loops: CDR1 SGHRS, CDR2 YFSETQ. The V gene end was trimmed by 1 base and the J gene end by 4 bases; junction bases not matched to a gene: 3. The CDR3 region is CASSLSGGSDTQYF. The CDR3 DNA follows: TGCGCCAGCAGCTTGTCCGGGGGGTCAGATACGCAGTATTTT.

This chain uses TRBV28 with TRBJ2-7; maybe TRBD2 (5 bases). V lost 2 bases, J lost 3 bases, and 8 bases lay in between. Germline CDR1 and CDR2: MDHEN and SYDVKM. The CDR3 contains 13 residues. The CDR3 reads CASSLTSSYEQYF. The DNA of the CDR3 is TGTGCCAGCAGTTTAACTAGTAGCTACGAGCAGTACTTC.

V gene TRBV18 combines with J gene TRBJ1-4, with D possibly matching TRBD1 (6 bases). Trimming took off 2 bases at V and 0 bases at J, with 10 bases between the two ends. Germline V gene data show CDR1 as KGHSH and CDR2 as LQKENI. The CDR3 consists of 16 residues. The CDR3 DNA is TGTGCCAGCTCACCAACACAGGGAGCAACTAATGAAAAACTGTTTTTT. Encoded protein: CASSPTQGATNEKLFF.

The chain combines TRBV5-8 with TRBJ1-2; D unresolved. CDR3 length equals 15 residues. V lost 5 bases, J lost 0 bases, and 14 bases lay in between. Germline CDR1 reads SGHTS; CDR2 reads YDEGEE. CDR3 in amino acids: CASSGWGDTNYGYTF. The CDR3, as DNA: TGTGCCAGCAGTGGATGGGGAGATACTAACTATGGCTACACCTTC.

The rearrangement links TRBV19 to TRBJ1-2, with D uncertain. Germline V CDR1 and CDR2: LNHDA, SQIVND (reference sequence). The CDR3 spans 15 residues. V lost 5 bases, J lost 4 bases, and 17 bases lay in between. The CDR3 spells CASSPTVEGLYGYTF. The DNA for the CDR3 is TGTGCCAGTAGTCCAACTGTAGAGGGCCTCTATGGCTACACCTTC. Variable domain in full (rest from reference TRBV19 and TRBJ1-2): DGGITQSPKYLFRKEGQNVTLSCEQNLNHDAMYWYRQDPGQGLRLIYYSQIVNDFQKGDIAEGYSVSREKKESFPLTVTSAQKNPTAFYLCASSPTVEGLYGYTFGSGTRLTVV.

This chain links TRBV18 with TRBJ1-2; unclear D gene. Germline-derived CDR1 and CDR2 are KGHSH and LQKENI. The CDR3 is 13 amino acids. Trimming took off 3 bases at V and 8 bases at J, with 13 bases between the two ends. In DNA form, the CDR3 reads TGTGCCAGCTCACCGAGTACCTTCGGGGGCTACACCTTC. Amino acid sequence: CASSPSTFGGYTF. The entire variable domain, with the rest obtained from reference TRBV18 and TRBJ1-2, is as follows: NAGVMQNPRHLVRRRGQEARLRCSPMKGHSHVYWYRQLPEEGLKFMVYLQKENIIDESGMPKERFSAEFPKEGPSILRIQQVVRGDSAAYFCASSPSTFGGYTFGSGTRLTVV.